This TCR beta chain came from a study of blood T cell repertoires in COVID-19 (dated by TCRdb to 2018 to 2021). As for the study more broadly: ImmuneRACE Cohort 3 recovered participants were defined by two consecutive negative NP/OP PCR tests, healthcare professional clearance, or symptom resolution. Samples covering the acute and convalescent phases of COVID-19 were provided by collaborators in the United States, Italy and Spain. The material from the prospective study consisted of cDNA or gDNA derived from T cells, B-cell-depleted T cells, or PBMCs. Subjects who had been exposed to COVID-19, were actively infected with it, or had recovered from it provided the deeply sampled blood TCRbeta repertoires that made up the dataset. A freely available public database, intended as a resource for researchers studying the immune response to SARS-CoV-2, is where the repertoires were released. The samples were drawn from the first 160 participants of the ongoing ImmuneRACE study and from 1,254 subjects provided by 6 global collaborators. Nearly every sample came with metadata listing a de-identified subject ID, COVID-19 status, age in years and sex. Where HLA class I and class II types were available, the types were taken from metadata supplied by the sample provider, not from assay-based typing. Broader findings and caveats from the paper: The amount of clinical and demographic metadata varied by source and participant and was provided uncurated.

CDR1 is given as SQVTM and CDR2 as ANQGSEA, both from the germline V gene. After removal of 6 bases from V and 5 bases from J, the junction retains 11 bases not matched to a gene. Counted from cysteine to phenylalanine, this CDR3 has 16 amino acids. Only the CDR3 part of the read is kept: 48 bases, read in frame from the first base. TCRbeta CDR3 regions were amplified from genomic DNA by means of the immunoSEQ Assay, a bias-controlled multiplex PCR. The authors processed their data as follows. The number of nucleated cells in each sample was estimated from the amplification of reference gene primers within the assay. To quantify the absolute abundance of each unique TCRbeta CDR3 rearrangement, sequence reads were collapsed and filtered. For each sample, productive Simpson clonality was calculated by taking the square root of Simpson's diversity index across productive rearrangements. Not all clones reach the TCRdb copy of this immuneACCESS table, which keeps in-frame sequences only. Checked studies attribute under half of the gap to unresolved V genes and leave the rest unexplained. For V, J and clone size, that table is used; D and trimming come from the DNA. In all, the sample holds about 170,000 clones, and around 80% of those were seen once. Around 19% of the sample comes from the top ten.

This clone has only one observation. Its antigen is not yet known. No base quality information exists; no much larger clone differs at one position. In the prospective study, participants were about 18 to 95 years old, resided in about two dozen geographic areas of the United States, and were enrolled through a virtual design. In the prospective study, cohorts were assigned on the basis of participant-reported clinical history obtained from a screening survey and a study questionnaire. Each participant in the prospective study had whole blood, serum and a nasopharyngeal or oropharyngeal swab collected by mobile phlebotomists. Over an approximately two-month period, participants in the prospective study had the option of providing additional blood draws and questionnaires. Prospective study blood samples were shipped either frozen or at room temperature before DNA extraction.

Here the chain combines TRBV29-1 and TRBJ2-5; TRBD2 lines up with 14 middle nucleotides. This TCR derives from a woman between 65 and 79 years old in a cohort exposed to, infected with or recovered from COVID-19 (not recorded which). Sample: PBMCs or T cells enriched from blood (not recorded which). CDR3 loop: CSVSGTSGSVWETQYF. Here is the DNA: TGCAGCGTGTCCGGGACTAGCGGGAGTGTATGGGAGACCCAGTACTTC.